Listed here are 3 T cell receptor beta chains from one sample, sequenced in a study of blood T cell repertoires in COVID-19. Sequenced by immunoSEQ multiplex PCR; TCRdb stores in-frame clones only, minus some. In the table there are over 250,000 clones, less than 90% of which are singletons. Sequencing was performed on PBMCs or T cells enriched from blood (not recorded which). These receptors came from a woman aged 45-65 years who had recovered from COVID-19.

This clone has just one count. The chain is built from TRBV4-3 and TRBJ2-7; 9 nucleotides align to TRBD2. Per the germline V gene, CDR1 is LGHNA and CDR2 is YSLEER. There are 15 residues in the CDR3. With V trimmed by 5 bases and J by 2 bases, 7 bases remained unmatched. Written as DNA, the CDR3 is TGCGCCAGCAGCACCGGGACTAGCTGGCCCTACGAGCAGTACTTC. It is translated as CASSTGTSWPYEQYF.

The rearrangement uses TRBV30 and TRBJ1-1, with D tentatively TRBD1 (6 bases). Trimming took off 3 bases at V and 6 bases at J, with 11 bases between the two ends. The CDR3 consists of 12 residues. Germline values: CDR1 GTSNPN, CDR2 SVGIG (reference sequence). The CDR3, as DNA: TGTGCCTGGAGAAGGGGGTGGGCTGAAGCTTTCTTT. This translates into CAWRRGWAEAFF.

The chain links TRBV5-1 to TRBJ2-2; the D gene is possibly TRBD1 (5 bases). There are 16 residues in the CDR3. CDR1 and CDR2 from the germline V gene are SGHRS and YFSETQ. V lost 0 bases and J 1 base, leaving 10 bases between the germline ends. The CDR3 DNA follows: TGCGCCAGCAGCTTGGCAGGGCCCCGGAACACCGGGGAGCTGTTTTTT. It yields the protein CASSLAGPRNTGELFF.